This T cell receptor beta chain was obtained from a study of T cells after yellow fever vaccination. This clonotype was recorded at least ten times. The antigen is undetermined. The study made its TCR cDNA through 5'RACE template switching. That step introduced a universal primer site along with UMIs. MiXCR, applied by TCRdb to the 5' RACE reads, yields one record per CDR3 protein. The sample carries under 250,000 distinct CDR3 sequences, less than 3.5% recorded once. The CDR3 length is 15 residues. The germline V and J ends were trimmed by 3 bases and 3 bases, with 14 bases remaining between them. Germline values: CDR1 SGHAT, CDR2 FQNNGV. Study-wide results and caveats: Clones that expanded after primary vaccination mostly reappeared after the booster (just over 95% CD4, roughly 90% CD8). The CD4 compartment and the CD8 compartment contained a small share of clonotypes in common. Weaker, the secondary response had a peak occurring faster, on day 5 versus 15.

This TCR was recovered from a man aged 18 to 29 who received the YFV17D yellow fever vaccine. The sequencing used CD4+ T cells sorted from PBMCs, collected 10 days after the yellow fever booster vaccination. The chain joins TRBV11-2 to TRBJ1-1, with a tentative D call TRBD1 (5 bases). CDR3 loop: CASSFVGGGDTEAFF. DNA for the CDR3: TGTGCCAGCAGCTTTGTGGGGGGAGGGGACACTGAAGCTTTCTTT.